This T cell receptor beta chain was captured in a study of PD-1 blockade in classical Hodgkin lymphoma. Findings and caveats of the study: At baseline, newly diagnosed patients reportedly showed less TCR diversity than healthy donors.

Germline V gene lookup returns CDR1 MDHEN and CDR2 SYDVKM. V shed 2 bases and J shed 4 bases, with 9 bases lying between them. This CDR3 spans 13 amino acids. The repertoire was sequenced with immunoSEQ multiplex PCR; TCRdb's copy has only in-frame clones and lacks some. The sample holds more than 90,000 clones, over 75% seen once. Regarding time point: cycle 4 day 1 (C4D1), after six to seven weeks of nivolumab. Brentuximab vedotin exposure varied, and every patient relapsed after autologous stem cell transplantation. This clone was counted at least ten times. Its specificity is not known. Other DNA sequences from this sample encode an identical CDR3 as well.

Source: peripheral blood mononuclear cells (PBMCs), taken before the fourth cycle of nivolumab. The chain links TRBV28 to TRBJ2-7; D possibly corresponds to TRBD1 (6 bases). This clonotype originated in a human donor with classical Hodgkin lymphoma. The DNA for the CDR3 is TGTGCCAGCAGTTTAACAGGGCCTTACGAGCAGTACTTC. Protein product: CASSLTGPYEQYF.